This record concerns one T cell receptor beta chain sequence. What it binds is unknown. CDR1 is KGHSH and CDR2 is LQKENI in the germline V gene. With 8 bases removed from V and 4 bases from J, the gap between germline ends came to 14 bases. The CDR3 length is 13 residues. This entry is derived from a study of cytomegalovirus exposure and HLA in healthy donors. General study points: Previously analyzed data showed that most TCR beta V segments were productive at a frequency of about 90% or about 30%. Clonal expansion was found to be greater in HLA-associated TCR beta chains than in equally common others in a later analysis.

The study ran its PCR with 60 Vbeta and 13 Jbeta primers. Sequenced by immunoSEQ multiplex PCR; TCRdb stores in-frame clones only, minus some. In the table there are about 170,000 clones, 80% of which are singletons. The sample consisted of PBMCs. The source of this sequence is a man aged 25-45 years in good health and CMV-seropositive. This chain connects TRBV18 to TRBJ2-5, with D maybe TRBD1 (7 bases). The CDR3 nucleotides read TGTGCCAGCCGTTCAGGGGGGCTAGAGACCCAGTACTTC. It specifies CASRSGGLETQYF.